This T cell receptor beta chain was recovered during a study of blood T cell repertoires in COVID-19. Background on the study: Samples taken during acute and convalescent COVID-19 were collected in the United States, Italy and Spain. T cells, B-cell-depleted T cells, or PBMCs provided the cDNA or gDNA that served as material.

This table comes from immunoSEQ multiplex PCR, and its TCRdb copy is limited to in-frame clones, with some not included. The sample has approximately 220,000 clones, roughly 89% seen once. V lost 2 bases and J 7 bases, leaving 8 bases between the germline ends. This CDR3 comprises 12 residues. CDR1 and CDR2 (germline): SGHTA, FQGNSA. The origin of this receptor is a man aged 55 to 70 who had recovered from COVID-19. The V gene is TRBV7-2, the J gene TRBJ1-1, with D unclear. What was sequenced was peripheral blood. This chain's CDR3 is CASSLYRGEAFF. The CDR3 coding sequence is TGTGCCAGCAGCTTATACCGGGGTGAAGCTTTCTTT. Full variable domain (missing parts from reference TRBV7-2 and TRBJ1-1): GAGVSQSPSNKVTEKGKDVELRCDPISGHTALYWYRQSLGQGLEFLIYFQGNSAPDKSGLPSDRFSAERTGGSVSTLTIQRTQQEDSAVYLCASSLYRGEAFFGQGTRLTVV.